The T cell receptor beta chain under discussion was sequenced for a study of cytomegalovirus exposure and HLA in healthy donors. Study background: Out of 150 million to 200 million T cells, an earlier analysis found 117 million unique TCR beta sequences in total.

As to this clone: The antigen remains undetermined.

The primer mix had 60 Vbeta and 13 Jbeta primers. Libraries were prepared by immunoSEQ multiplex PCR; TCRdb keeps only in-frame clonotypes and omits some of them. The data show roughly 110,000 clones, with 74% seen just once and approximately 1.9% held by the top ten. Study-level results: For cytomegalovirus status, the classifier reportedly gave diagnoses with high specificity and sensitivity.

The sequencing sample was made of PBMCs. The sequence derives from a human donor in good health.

The CDR3 bases are TGTGCCAGCGGCGCCGGGACAGGGGGCGCGGATACGCAGTATTTT. This gives the protein CASGAGTGGADTQYF. The V and J genes are TRBV11-3 and TRBJ2-3; 12 bases match TRBD1. The germline V gene has CDR1 SGHNT and CDR2 YENEEA. The CDR3 has 15 residues. With 8 bases clipped from V and 6 bases from J, the junction kept 9 bases outside the gene matches.